These 21 T cell receptor beta chains share one sample of origin, sequenced in a study of a mutant IDH1 vaccine in newly diagnosed glioma. TCRdb's copy holds only in-frame clones and misses some; the assay was immunoSEQ multiplex PCR. The sample holds 30,000 to 40,000 clones, 92% seen once. Stated time point: baseline, week 1 (first vaccination visit). This sample's treatment: pre-vaccination baseline after standard-of-care therapy. Specimen: PBMCs, collected from a glioma patient treated with radiotherapy, temozolomide or both. The receptors stem from a man between 18 and 35 years old with glioma.

The chain employs TRBV4-1 and TRBJ1-5; a possible D gene is TRBD1 (5 bases). The germline CDR1 and CDR2 sequences are MGHRA and YSYEKL. V gave up 2 bases and J gave up 5 bases, with 16 bases separating them. The CDR3 has 16 amino acids. The CDR3 reads CASSQRNQGRDQPQHF. DNA for the CDR3: TGCGCCAGCAGCCAAAGGAACCAGGGCAGAGATCAGCCCCAGCATTTT.

The rearrangement joins TRBV30 to TRBJ2-7; 7 nucleotides agree with TRBD2. The CDR3 contains 15 residues. The V gene end was trimmed by 0 bases and the J gene end by 3 bases; junction bases not matched to a gene: 8. Per germline, CDR1 GTSNPN and CDR2 SVGIG (reference sequence). CDR3 DNA: TGTGCCTGGAGTGTACTGGGGGGAGGGAACTACGAGCAGTACTTC. Amino acid sequence: CAWSVLGGGNYEQYF. Combining the CDR3 with reference TRBV30 and TRBJ2-7 gives the whole variable domain SQTIHQWPATLVQPVGSPLSLECTVEGTSNPNLYWYRQAAGRGLQLLFYSVGIGQISSEVPQNLSASRPQDRQFILSSKKLLLSDSGFYLCAWSVLGGGNYEQYFGPGTRLTVT.

V is TRBV19 and J is TRBJ2-7; possibly TRBD1 for D (6 bases). CDR1 and CDR2 from the germline V gene are LNHDA and SQIVND (reference sequence). This CDR3 comprises 13 residues. V was clipped by 8 bases and J by 1 base, with 12 bases between them. The CDR3 loop reads CASGPGESYEQYF. CDR3 DNA sequence: TGTGCCAGTGGTCCAGGGGAATCCTACGAGCAGTACTTC.

V and J are TRBV27 and TRBJ2-4; 8 bases match TRBD1. The CDR3 totals 16 residues. CDR1 and CDR2 (germline): MNHEY, SMNVEV (reference sequence). V gave up 4 bases and J gave up 0 bases; unmatched junction bases: 5. The CDR3: CASSSGTGLAKNIQYF. The CDR3 DNA reads as TGTGCCAGCAGTTCTGGGACAGGACTAGCCAAAAACATTCAGTACTTC.

The chain links TRBV30 to TRBJ1-1; no clear D. CDR3 length: 13 residues. Trimming pared 5 bases from V and 4 bases from J, leaving 14 bases between. The germline V gene has CDR1 GTSNPN and CDR2 SVGIG (reference sequence). The DNA of the CDR3 is TGTGCCTGGGGCGGAGGCAGCGGCACTGAAGCTTTCTTT. Encoded protein: CAWGGGSGTEAFF.

The chain carries TRBV5-1 and TRBJ1-1; D perhaps matches TRBD1 (5 bases). This CDR3 contains 13 residues. Per germline, CDR1 SGHRS and CDR2 YFSETQ. Trimming removed 5 bases at V and 4 bases at J, with 12 bases between. The CDR3 reads CASRLQEGTEAFF. The CDR3 DNA reads as TGCGCCAGCAGATTACAGGAGGGCACTGAAGCTTTCTTT.

CDR3 loop: CASSKASVRETQYF. CDR3 coding DNA: TGTGCCAGCAGCAAGGCTAGCGTAAGAGAGACCCAGTACTTC. The chain couples TRBV7-8 to TRBJ2-5; a possible D gene is TRBD2 (6 bases). Germline V gene lookup returns CDR1 SGHVS and CDR2 FQNEAQ. The V end was cut by 5 bases, the J end by 4 bases, with 14 bases between. The CDR3 totals 14 residues.

The chain recombines TRBV19 with TRBJ1-1; D might be TRBD1 (5 bases). There are 14 residues in the CDR3. The germline V and J ends were trimmed by 5 bases and 3 bases, with 13 bases remaining between them. Germline-derived CDR1 and CDR2 are LNHDA and SQIVND (reference sequence). The CDR3 loop reads CASSHGEGDTEAFF. The DNA for the CDR3 is TGTGCCAGTAGTCACGGCGAAGGGGACACTGAAGCTTTCTTT.

This chain connects TRBV30 to TRBJ2-3; weak D call: TRBD1 (6 bases). The length of the CDR3 is 15 residues. V gave up 0 bases and J gave up 3 bases, with 13 bases separating them. Germline-derived CDR1 and CDR2 are GTSNPN and SVGIG (reference sequence). CDR3 protein: CAWSVPLGQTDTQYF. The CDR3 DNA sequence: TGTGCCTGGAGTGTACCCCTTGGACAGACAGATACGCAGTATTTT.

This clone was counted once. The chain is built from TRBV19 and TRBJ2-6, with D possibly matching TRBD2 (7 bases). Germline V gene data show CDR1 as LNHDA and CDR2 as SQIVND (reference sequence). V dropped 7 bases and J dropped 0 bases, with 16 bases sitting between them. The CDR3 spans 17 residues. CDR3 in amino acids: CASTPKGGPSGANVLTF. The CDR3 nucleotides read TGTGCCAGTACCCCAAAGGGGGGGCCCTCTGGGGCCAACGTCCTGACTTTC. Full variable domain (remainder filled in from reference TRBV19 and TRBJ2-6): DGGITQSPKYLFRKEGQNVTLSCEQNLNHDAMYWYRQDPGQGLRLIYYSQIVNDFQKGDIAEGYSVSREKKESFPLTVTSAQKNPTAFYLCASTPKGGPSGANVLTFGAGSRLTVL.

The rearrangement uses TRBV7-9 and TRBJ1-3; D might be TRBD1 (5 bases). Looked up from germline, CDR1 is SEHNR and CDR2 is FQNEAQ (reference sequence). The length of the CDR3 is 14 residues. Between the trimmed V and J ends, which lost 0 bases and 2 bases, there was a span of 5 bases. CDR3 residues: CASSLAGAGNTIYF. CDR3 in DNA: TGTGCCAGCAGCTTAGCAGGGGCTGGAAACACCATATATTTT.

The chain employs TRBV27 and TRBJ1-2, with TRBD1 identical over 8 bases. J gave up 5 bases and V 3 bases, and 2 bases lay outside the gene matches. The germline V gene has CDR1 MNHEY and CDR2 SMNVEV (reference sequence). This CDR3 region has 13 residues. The CDR3 DNA reads as TGTGCCAGCAGTTTGGGGACAGGATATGGCTACACCTTC. Its protein product is CASSLGTGYGYTF.

The CDR3 DNA reads TGTGCCAGCAGTGAATCGGCAGCGGTACAATTCTTC. Translating it yields CASSESAAVQFF. J is TRBJ2-1 and V is TRBV6-1; D is possibly TRBD2 (5 bases). Germline V CDR1 and CDR2: MNHNS, SASEGT. CDR3 length: 12 amino acids. V dropped 2 bases and J dropped 16 bases, with 15 bases sitting between them.

This chain joins TRBV12-5 and TRBJ2-6; possible D gene TRBD1, 5 bases. V shed 5 bases and J shed 5 bases, with 22 bases lying between them. The germline V gene has CDR1 LGHNT and CDR2 FRNRAP. The CDR3 is 18 residues long. CDR3 sequence (DNA): TGTGCTAGTGGTAATACGGCTGCAGGACAAAGTCGGGCCAACGTCCTGACTTTC. Amino acid sequence: CASGNTAAGQSRANVLTF.

The rearrangement joins TRBV9 to TRBJ1-1, with 9 bases that match TRBD1. The CDR3 length is 15 residues. CDR1 and CDR2 (germline): SGDLS, YYNGEE. V gave up 2 bases and J gave up 1 base; unmatched junction bases: 3. The CDR3, as DNA: TGTGCCAGCAGCGTCCCGGACAGGGGGAACACTGAAGCTTTCTTT. This codes for CASSVPDRGNTEAFF.

The chain couples TRBV6-4 to TRBJ2-1; D possibly corresponds to TRBD2 (6 bases). This CDR3 region has 20 residues. Between the trimmed V and J ends, which lost 2 bases and 8 bases, there was a span of 31 bases. CDR1 MRHNA and CDR2 SNTAGT come from the germline V gene. CDR3 loop: CASSDPRDFVPGEGRHEQFF. CDR3 DNA: TGTGCCAGCAGTGACCCTCGAGATTTCGTTCCGGGAGAGGGCCGGCATGAGCAGTTCTTC.

The genes are TRBV27 and TRBJ1-5; perhaps TRBD1 as D (6 bases). Trimming took 3 bases from V and 3 from J, leaving 12 bases between them. This CDR3 is 15 amino acids long. Germline CDR1 and CDR2: MNHEY and SMNVEV (reference sequence). The DNA of the CDR3 is TGTGCCAGCAGTTTTTCGGGGGCCTACAATCAGCCCCAGCATTTT. This codes for CASSFSGAYNQPQHF.

The rearrangement joins TRBV30 to TRBJ1-5; 11 bases match TRBD1. Germline loops: CDR1 GTSNPN, CDR2 SVGIG (reference sequence). The length of the CDR3 is 14 residues. With V trimmed by 5 bases and J by 4 bases, 4 bases remained unmatched. CDR3 sequence: CAWSGQGVNQPQHF. CDR3 coding DNA: TGTGCCTGGTCGGGACAGGGGGTGAATCAGCCCCAGCATTTT.

The V and J genes are TRBV7-9 and TRBJ1-2; D is undetermined. V was cut by 1 base and J by 6 bases, with 12 bases left in between. The CDR3 totals 14 residues. In germline, CDR1 is SEHNR, CDR2 FQNEAQ (reference sequence). CDR3 protein: CASSLVGRADGYTF. DNA of the CDR3: TGTGCCAGCAGCTTAGTGGGTAGGGCGGATGGCTACACCTTC. The complete variable domain, with remaining parts taken from reference TRBV7-9 and TRBJ1-2, reads DTGVSQNPRHKITKRGQNVTFRCDPISEHNRLYWYRQTLGQGPEFLTYFQNEAQLEKSRLLSDRFSAERPKGSFSTLEIQRTEQGDSAMYLCASSLVGRADGYTFGSGTRLTVV.

The chain links TRBV27 to TRBJ2-2; tentative D call: TRBD1 (6 bases). Between the trimmed V and J ends, which lost 5 bases and 7 bases, there was a span of 14 bases. Germline V gene lookup returns CDR1 MNHEY and CDR2 SMNVEV (reference sequence). The CDR3 is 14 residues long. CDR3 region: CASSIQGTFGELFF. The CDR3 DNA reads as TGTGCCAGCAGTATACAGGGCACGTTCGGGGAGCTGTTTTTT.

The chain has TRBV7-2 and TRBJ2-2; TRBD2 matches at 8 bases. CDR1 is SGHTA and CDR2 is FQGNSA in the germline V gene. V was pared by 4 bases and J by 4 bases, with 5 bases of the junction left unmatched. CDR3 length: 15 amino acids. The CDR3 loop reads CASSSLAGSTGELFF. The CDR3 region has the DNA TGTGCCAGCAGCTCCCTAGCGGGTAGCACCGGGGAGCTGTTTTTT.